Sequencing of this TCR beta chain was carried out in a study of cytomegalovirus exposure and HLA in healthy donors. This CDR3 is 15 amino acids long. The V gene end was trimmed by 1 base and the J gene end by 6 bases; junction bases not matched to a gene: 8. Germline V gene lookup returns CDR1 SGHRS and CDR2 YFSETQ. PCR involved 60 Vbeta and 13 Jbeta primers. TCRdb keeps only in-frame clones here, not all; method: immunoSEQ multiplex PCR. The profile shows about 130,000 clones, 80% of them singletons. The sequence was obtained from a man aged 40-49 years in good health and CMV-seronegative. J is TRBJ2-7 and V is TRBV5-1; 9 nucleotides agree with TRBD1. The sequenced sample consisted of PBMCs. The chain's CDR3 is CASSLWGTGRPEQYF. For the CDR3, the DNA is TGCGCCAGCAGCTTGTGGGGGACAGGGAGGCCCGAGCAGTACTTC.